This T cell receptor (beta chain) was documented in a study of blood T cell repertoires in COVID-19. Produced via immunoSEQ multiplex PCR; TCRdb's table is partial and in-frame only. The sample holds around 43,000 clones, 89% seen once. Germline CDR1 LGHNT, CDR2 FRNRAP. The V and J ends lost 1 base and 6 bases respectively, with 10 bases between them. There are 13 residues in the CDR3. The chain is built from TRBV12-5 and TRBJ2-7; D is possibly TRBD2 (7 bases). This clonotype was sampled from a man aged 50-59 years with active COVID-19. Source material: peripheral blood. CDR3 bases: TGTGCTAGTGGTTTGGGAGGGGGGGGCGAGCAGTACTTC. Translated: CASGLGGGGEQYF.